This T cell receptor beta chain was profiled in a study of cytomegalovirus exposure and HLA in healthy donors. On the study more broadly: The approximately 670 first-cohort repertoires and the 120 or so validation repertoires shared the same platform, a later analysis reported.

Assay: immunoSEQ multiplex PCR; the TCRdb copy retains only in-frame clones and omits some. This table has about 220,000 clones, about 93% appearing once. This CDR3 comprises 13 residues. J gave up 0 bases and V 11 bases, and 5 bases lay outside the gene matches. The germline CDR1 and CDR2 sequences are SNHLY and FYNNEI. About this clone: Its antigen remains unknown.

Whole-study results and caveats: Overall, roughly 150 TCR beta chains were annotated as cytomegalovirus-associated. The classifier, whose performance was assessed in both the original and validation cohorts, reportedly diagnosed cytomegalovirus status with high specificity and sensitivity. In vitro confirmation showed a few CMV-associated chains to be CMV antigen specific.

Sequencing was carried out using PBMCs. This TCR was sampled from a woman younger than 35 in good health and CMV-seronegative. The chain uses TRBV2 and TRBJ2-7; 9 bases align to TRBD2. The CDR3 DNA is TGTGCCGGATCGGGACTAGCCTCCTACGAGCAGTACTTC. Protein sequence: CAGSGLASYEQYF.